This is a list of T cell receptor beta chains from one sample in a study of T-cell memory formation after mild COVID-19. TCRdb reprocessed the 5' RACE reads with MiXCR, giving one entry per CDR3 protein. The sample holds around 340,000 distinct CDR3 sequences, roughly 15% seen once. The sample comprised PBMCs or a T cell subset sorted from them (not recorded which). These receptors were collected from a man between 18 and 35 years old who had mild COVID-19 (a few samples of this study predate the infection). Cell type and time point are not known. Each CDR3 is given with its conserved first and last residue. The D gene is left open where the match is weak. The listing skips clone size in some rows; elsewhere it reads once, few, many or a size class.

size	V	J	D	DNA	CDR3
NA	TRBV3-1	TRBJ1-6	NA	TGTGCCAGCAGCCAAGATGAGCGGACCCATCACTTT	CASSQDERTHHF
few	TRBV7-2	TRBJ1-5	NA	TGTGCCAGCAGCTTGGCGGGGTCCCAGCATTTT	CASSLAGSQHF
few	TRBV9	TRBJ2-3	TRBD1	TGTGCCAGCAGCGCCCAGGGACAGGGGGAAACAGATACGCAGTATTTT	CASSAQGQGETDTQYF
NA	TRBV7-3	TRBJ1-2	NA	TGTGCCAGCAGCCCGGTCGGCGGCGAAGGCTACACCTTC	CASSPVGGEGYTF
NA	TRBV29-1	TRBJ2-1	NA	TGCAGCGTTGTGAGGGGCACTTCCTACAATGAGCAGTTCTTC	CSVVRGTSYNEQFF
many	TRBV4-1	TRBJ1-6	NA	TGCGCCAGCAGCCAAGCTAGATTAGGGGCGGGAAATTCACCCCTCCACTTT	CASSQARLGAGNSPLHF
NA	TRBV2	TRBJ2-1	TRBD2	TGTGCCACCACCCGGTGGCTAGCGGACAATGAGCAGTTCTTC	CATTRWLADNEQFF
many	TRBV2	TRBJ2-5	TRBD1	TGTGCCACACAGGGGTGGGAGACCCAGTACTTC	CATQGWETQYF
many	TRBV30	TRBJ2-5	TRBD2	TGTGCCTGGAGTGGGGGACTAGAAGAGACCCAGTACTTC	CAWSGGLEETQYF
few	TRBV28	TRBJ1-4	TRBD1	TGTGCCAGCAGTCCGGGACAGGGAGATGGAAAACTGTTTTTT	CASSPGQGDGKLFF
few	TRBV11-3	TRBJ2-3	NA	TGTGCCAGCAGCTTAGGCAGAGACACAGATACGCAGTATTTT	CASSLGRDTDTQYF
many	TRBV5-5	TRBJ1-2	NA	TGTGCCAGCAGCCCCCGGGGTGCCCTGGACTATGGCTACACCTTC	CASSPRGALDYGYTF
NA	TRBV9	TRBJ2-2	TRBD2	TGTGCCAGCAGCCCCAGGACTAGCGGGTTAGGTACCGGGGAGCTGTTTTTT	CASSPRTSGLGTGELFF
few	TRBV5-5	TRBJ2-7	TRBD1	TGTGCCAGCAGCTTGAACAGGGGCATACACGAGCAGTACTTC	CASSLNRGIHEQYF
NA	TRBV7-2	TRBJ2-3	TRBD1	TGTGCCAGCAGCTTCCCCGACAGGGGAGGACAGTATTTT	CASSFPDRGGQYF
few	TRBV6-2/TRBV6-3	TRBJ2-3	TRBD2	TGTGCCAGCAGTTACCCCCGGCGGGGGGTCACAGATACGCAGTATTTT	CASSYPRRGVTDTQYF
few	TRBV19	TRBJ1-5	NA	TGTGCCACCCGAGGACTCGAGAGGGGTCAGCCCCAGCATTTT	CATRGLERGQPQHF
few	TRBV10-3	TRBJ2-1	NA	TGTGCCATCAAGGGGGTAGGGGTCTACAATGAGCAGTTCTTC	CAIKGVGVYNEQFF
NA	TRBV6-2/TRBV6-3	TRBJ1-1	NA	TGTGCCAGCACAGGAACAGGGAGATTGGGGACTGAAGCTTTCTTT	CASTGTGRLGTEAFF
few	TRBV12-3/TRBV12-4	TRBJ2-3	TRBD1	TGTGCCAGCAGTGCAGGGGGACGGAGGACAGATACGCAGTATTTT	CASSAGGRRTDTQYF
few	TRBV5-1	TRBJ2-3	NA	TGCGCCAGCAGCTTGGATGCGGGGGCCAACACAGATACGCAGTATTTT	CASSLDAGANTDTQYF
few	TRBV4-3	TRBJ2-3	NA	TGCGCCAGCAGCCAAGGGAACAGTCACACAGATACGCAGTATTTT	CASSQGNSHTDTQYF
NA	TRBV5-1	TRBJ2-3	NA	TGCGCCAGCAGCTTGGAAGGCCGACCCACAGATACGCAGTATTTT	CASSLEGRPTDTQYF
NA	TRBV4-2	TRBJ1-6	NA	TGTGCCAGCAGCCAAGTGCTGGTGAGAGATTCACCCCTCCACTTT	CASSQVLVRDSPLHF
few	TRBV12-3/TRBV12-4	TRBJ1-1	NA	TGTGCCAGCAGTCATCGAGGGGCCGCGACGCTGGGCACTGAAGCTTTCTTT	CASSHRGAATLGTEAFF
few	TRBV5-1	TRBJ2-3	TRBD2	TGCGCCAGCAGCTTGGTTCCGGGGGGGCCTACCGATACGCAGTATTTT	CASSLVPGGPTDTQYF
few	TRBV5-1	TRBJ2-7	TRBD1	TGCGCCAGCAGGAGGGACAGTTCCTACGAGCAGTACTTC	CASRRDSSYEQYF
NA	TRBV7-8	TRBJ2-7	NA	TGTGCCAGCAGCTTAGATCGGCATAACGAGCAGTACTTC	CASSLDRHNEQYF
few	TRBV20-1	TRBJ2-7	TRBD2	TGCAGTGCCCTACCGGGACGGGAGGCCTACGAGCAGTACTTC	CSALPGREAYEQYF
few	TRBV6-5	TRBJ2-2	NA	TGTGCCAGCAGGGCTTTACCGGGGGTGACCGGGGAGCTGTTTTTT	CASRALPGVTGELFF
NA	TRBV18	TRBJ2-4	TRBD2	TGTGCCAGCTCACCACCGGGACTAGGATACATTCAGTACTTC	CASSPPGLGYIQYF
many	TRBV30	TRBJ2-7	NA	TGTGCCTGGAGCCGGGGTTTCGAGCAGTACTTC	CAWSRGFEQYF
few	TRBV5-1	TRBJ2-7	NA	TGCGCCAGCAGCCCCTATGGGTTCGAGCAGTACTTC	CASSPYGFEQYF
NA	TRBV7-8	TRBJ1-1	TRBD1	TGTGCCAGCAGCCGGGGCGGACAGGAGGGTCGAGCTTTCTTT	CASSRGGQEGRAFF
few	TRBV5-1	TRBJ1-2	NA	TGCGCCAGCAGCTTGAGACAGCGCCGGCCTAACTATGGCTACACCTTC	CASSLRQRRPNYGYTF
NA	TRBV18	TRBJ1-6	NA	TGTGCCAGCTCACCACCGGTCGGGAAGAATTCACCCCTCCACTTT	CASSPPVGKNSPLHF
NA	TRBV4-1	TRBJ1-1	NA	TGCGCCAGCAGCCAAGCTTCTCAGGGTGGGACTGAAGCTTTCTTT	CASSQASQGGTEAFF
few	TRBV6-2/TRBV6-3	TRBJ2-1	NA	TGTGCCAGCAGTCTCACCTGGGACTTATCCTACAATGAGCAGTTCTTC	CASSLTWDLSYNEQFF
few	TRBV28	TRBJ2-7	NA	TGTGCCAGCAGCTCTCACACAACCTACGAGCAGTACTTC	CASSSHTTYEQYF
many	TRBV12-3/TRBV12-4	TRBJ2-7	NA	TGTGCCAGCAGCAAGGGGGGGATCGCTTACGAGCAGTACTTC	CASSKGGIAYEQYF
NA	TRBV7-9	TRBJ1-2	NA	TGTGCCAGCAGCCCCGGCCGGGAGACCCTCTATGGCTACACCTTC	CASSPGRETLYGYTF
many	TRBV4-2	TRBJ2-2	NA	TGTGCCAGCAGCCAAGTGGGAGGCACCGGGGAGCTGTTTTTT	CASSQVGGTGELFF
few	TRBV25-1	TRBJ2-1	TRBD1	TGTGCCTCAGGGGGGACAGGGATTCTCAATGAGCAGTTCTTC	CASGGTGILNEQFF
many	TRBV12-3/TRBV12-4	TRBJ2-7	NA	TGTGCCAGCAGTTGGAGAAGGAGGTACGAGCAGTACTTC	CASSWRRRYEQYF